The count of the clone carrying this T cell receptor (beta chain) is one. The record originates from a study of blood T cell repertoires in COVID-19. Overall study: Sites in the United States, Italy and Spain provided acute and convalescent COVID-19 samples.

The method was immunoSEQ multiplex PCR; TCRdb's version includes in-frame clones alone and lacks a portion of them. Among fewer than 200,000 clones listed, roughly 72% were seen once. CDR1 and CDR2 from the germline V gene are MNHNS and SASEGT. The CDR3 runs to 16 residues. With V trimmed by 2 bases and J by 2 bases, 7 bases remained unmatched. Sequencing was done on a sample of peripheral blood. V usage is TRBV6-1 and J usage is TRBJ2-5; TRBD2 agrees at 8 bases. This receptor was obtained from a woman aged 80 or over with acute or convalescent COVID-19. The CDR3 sequence is CASSESWASGQETQYF. The CDR3 DNA sequence: TGTGCCAGCAGTGAATCGTGGGCTAGCGGGCAAGAGACCCAGTACTTC.